This entry lists 26 T cell receptor beta chains sequenced from one sample in a study of T cells in Graves' hyperthyroidism and ophthalmopathy. Authors of the study amplified TCR beta CDR3 regions from RNA transcripts. TCR CDR3 underwent first-round RT-PCR with the HTBI primer set. TCRdb analysed the multiplex PCR reads with MiXCR anew, one entry per CDR3 protein. Of about 640,000 distinct CDR3 sequences listed, around 21% are singletons. Sequencing was done on a sample of blood. These receptors originate from a man aged 30-40 years with Graves' ophthalmopathy.

This rearrangement joins TRBV3-1 to TRBJ2-7; D is unresolved. Germline V lookup: CDR1 LGHDT, CDR2 YNNKEL (reference sequence). The length of the CDR3 is 11 residues. V lost 2 bases to trimming and J lost 7 bases, with 6 bases between them. The CDR3 region has the DNA TGTGCCAGCAGCCAAATGAGGGAGCAGTACTTC. The encoded protein is CASSQMREQYF.

The rearrangement uses TRBV28 and TRBJ2-7; D unclear. The CDR3 length is 11 residues. CDR1 and CDR2 from the germline V gene are MDHEN and SYDVKM. V shed 6 bases and J shed 5 bases, with 8 bases lying between them. The CDR3 sequence: CASSPRHEQYF. In DNA, the CDR3 is TGTGCCAGCAGCCCCCGCCACGAGCAGTACTTC.

The chain uses TRBV19 and TRBJ2-1; no clear D. Germline V gene sequence: CDR1 LNHDA, CDR2 SQIVND (reference sequence). The CDR3 totals 14 residues. The V end was cut by 6 bases, the J end by 0 bases, with 9 bases between. The CDR3 reads CASREDPSYNEQFF. The DNA for the CDR3 is TGTGCCAGTAGGGAAGACCCCTCCTACAATGAGCAGTTCTTC. The whole variable domain, filled in from reference TRBV19 and TRBJ2-1, reads DGGITQSPKYLFRKEGQNVTLSCEQNLNHDAMYWYRQDPGQGLRLIYYSQIVNDFQKGDIAEGYSVSREKKESFPLTVTSAQKNPTAFYLCASREDPSYNEQFFGPGTRLTVL.

This clonotype has a handful of counts. The genes are TRBV12-3 or TRBV12-4 and TRBJ1-3; a weak D match, TRBD1 (5 bases). The CDR3 sequence is 14 residues long. The ends were cut back, 5 bases at V and 8 bases at J, with 16 bases in the middle. The CDR3 is CASSSQGEWDTIYF. In nucleotides, the CDR3 is TGTGCCAGCAGTAGCCAGGGTGAATGGGACACCATATATTTT.

This clonotype was counted between two and nine times. The chain is built from TRBV6-1 and TRBJ1-6, with D tentatively TRBD1 (5 bases). Germline CDR1 and CDR2: MNHNS and SASEGT. Trimming took 6 bases from V and 5 from J, leaving 17 bases between them. The CDR3 is 16 amino acids. In nucleotides, the CDR3 is TGTGCCAGCAGCCTTGGGACCCAAGGGAATAATTCACCCCTCCACTTT. As protein: CASSLGTQGNNSPLHF.

The rearrangement uses TRBV7-9 and TRBJ2-7; D not certain. CDR1 and CDR2 from the germline V gene are SEHNR and FQNEAQ (reference sequence). The germline V and J ends were trimmed by 2 bases and 2 bases, with 13 bases remaining between them. This CDR3 is built from 15 residues. CDR3 sequence (DNA): TGTGCCAGCAGCTTAACCGACACGTCTCCCTACGAGCAGTACTTC. This sequence encodes CASSLTDTSPYEQYF.

The chain is built from TRBV28 and TRBJ1-4; 12 positions agree with TRBD1. This CDR3 spans 19 amino acids. The germline gives CDR1 MDHEN, CDR2 SYDVKM. The J segment lost 0 bases and the V segment lost 3 bases, leaving 8 bases of the junction unmatched. For the CDR3, the DNA is TGTGCCAGCAGTTTGGGACAGGGGGCTCGTTCAGCAACTAATGAAAAACTGTTTTTT. It encodes CASSLGQGARSATNEKLFF.

This clonotype appeared a few times. This rearrangement joins TRBV3-1 to TRBJ1-4, with 8 nucleotides matching TRBD1. The CDR3 loop spans 16 amino acids. V shed 2 bases and J 8 bases; nucleotides not matched to a gene: 10. Per germline, CDR1 LGHDT and CDR2 YNNKEL (reference sequence). CDR3 residues: CASSQRPGTGGEKLFF. The CDR3 DNA is TGTGCCAGCAGCCAAAGACCCGGGACAGGTGGAGAAAAACTGTTTTTT.

The chain joins TRBV28 to TRBJ2-7, with 10 bases identical to TRBD2. The length of the CDR3 is 17 residues. The V and J ends lost 6 bases and 5 bases, in that order; junction bases with no gene match: 16. CDR1 is MDHEN and CDR2 is SYDVKM in the germline V gene. CDR3 region: CASRGGLASPRSHEQYF. The CDR3 DNA follows: TGTGCCAGCAGGGGGGGACTAGCGTCACCAAGGTCCCACGAGCAGTACTTC.

This chain links TRBV20-1 with TRBJ2-7, with no clear D. Trimming left V 0 bases short and J 0 bases short, with 9 bases between. The CDR3 is 14 amino acids. Germline V gives CDR1 DFQATT, CDR2 SNEGSKA (reference sequence). The CDR3 loop reads CSARDRLSSYEQYF. CDR3 sequence (DNA): TGCAGTGCTAGAGATCGGCTGAGCTCCTACGAGCAGTACTTC.

At least ten counts were recorded for this clonotype. The chain recombines TRBV7-2 with TRBJ1-2, with TRBD1 as a possible D gene (6 bases). V was shortened by 4 bases and J by 5 bases, with 20 bases between the two germline ends. Germline loops: CDR1 SGHTA, CDR2 FQGNSA. CDR3 length: 16 residues. CDR3 sequence (DNA): TGTGCCAGCAGCTACTACAGGGACAAGGAGGAATATGGCTACACCTTC. This sequence encodes CASSYYRDKEEYGYTF.

The rearrangement links TRBV2 to TRBJ2-5, with 14 bases that match TRBD2. This CDR3 spans 15 amino acids. Looked up from germline, CDR1 is SNHLY and CDR2 is FYNNEI. J was trimmed by 3 bases and V by 4 bases; bases with no gene match: 1. This CDR3 reads CASSGLAGGEETQYF. The CDR3 DNA is TGTGCCAGCAGTGGACTAGCGGGAGGGGAAGAGACCCAGTACTTC.

This clonotype turned up a few times. This sequence joins TRBV20-1 and TRBJ2-1; D is undetermined. Germline assignment: CDR1 DFQATT and CDR2 SNEGSKA (reference sequence). The CDR3 is made up of 12 amino acids. Trimming cost V 4 bases and J 5 bases, with 9 bases left between them. The CDR3 region has the DNA TGCAGTGCTAACGGTCCAAACAATGAGCAGTTCTTC. Its translation is CSANGPNNEQFF.

This clonotype was counted only a few times. It may be a read error: a sequence one base away is much more abundant. The rearrangement uses TRBV20-1 and TRBJ2-1; TRBD2 matches 13 bases. Germline V gives CDR1 DFQATT, CDR2 SNEGSKA (reference sequence). Unmatched junction bases numbered 4, after V lost 1 base and J lost 7 bases. The CDR3 is made up of 15 amino acids. CDR3 bases: TGCAGTGCTAGAGGAACTAGCGGGAGGGCGAATGAGCAGTTCTTC. Translated: CSARGTSGRANEQFF.

Only a few counts were recorded for this clonotype. J is TRBJ1-5 and V is TRBV28; weak D call: TRBD1 (5 bases). Germline lookup yields CDR1 MDHEN and CDR2 SYDVKM. V dropped 4 bases and J dropped 8 bases, with 12 bases sitting between them. There are 13 residues in the CDR3. For the CDR3, the DNA is TGTGCCAGCAGTTCCCAGGGTAGGGAGCCCCAGCATTTT. Amino acids: CASSSQGREPQHF.

This clonotype occurred a few times. The chain recombines TRBV6-1 with TRBJ2-2; perhaps TRBD1 as D (6 bases). In germline, CDR1 is MNHNS, CDR2 SASEGT. Trimming removed 4 bases at V and 4 bases at J, with 10 bases between. The CDR3 runs 14 residues. CDR3 region: CASSATGSTGELFF. Written as DNA, the CDR3 is TGTGCCAGCAGTGCCACAGGGTCCACCGGGGAGCTGTTTTTT.

This clonotype occurred many times. The rearrangement uses TRBV30 and TRBJ2-1; TRBD2 aligns across 14 bases. Losses at the gene ends were 0 bases for V and 10 bases for J; bases not matched to a gene: 8. The CDR3 has 16 residues. Looked up from germline, CDR1 is GTSNPN and CDR2 is SVGIG (reference sequence). The DNA for the CDR3 is TGTGCCTGGAGTGTAACAGGACTAGCGGGAGGCAGGGAGCAGTTCTTC. Its protein product is CAWSVTGLAGGREQFF.

This clonotype has a handful of counts. This chain uses TRBV18 with TRBJ2-7; 9 nucleotides match TRBD1. The CDR3 consists of 14 residues. Germline V gene sequence: CDR1 KGHSH, CDR2 LQKENI. The junction had 4 bases not matched to a gene; V was cut back by 5 bases and J by 2 bases. The CDR3 DNA reads as TGTGCCAGCTCAACACAGGGGGCGGCCTACGAGCAGTACTTC. Amino acids: CASSTQGAAYEQYF.

V usage is TRBV5-5 and J usage is TRBJ1-5; the D gene is possibly TRBD1 (5 bases). CDR3 length: 14 residues. The V and J ends lost 1 base and 6 bases respectively, with 11 bases between them. Germline V gives CDR1 SGHKS, CDR2 YYEKEE (reference sequence). The CDR3 loop reads CASSLFTGGQPQHF. CDR3 DNA: TGTGCCAGCAGCTTGTTTACGGGGGGTCAGCCCCAGCATTTT.

A single count supports this clonotype. The V gene is TRBV30, the J gene TRBJ2-2; the D is unclear. From germline, CDR1 is GTSNPN and CDR2 SVGIG (reference sequence). With 4 bases removed from V and 6 bases from J, the gap between germline ends came to 15 bases. The CDR3 has 14 residues. CDR3 sequence reads: CAWTVLRMAGELFF. CDR3 DNA sequence: TGTGCCTGGACTGTTTTAAGGATGGCCGGGGAGCTGTTTTTT.

This sequence joins TRBV28 and TRBJ2-1; 7 bases align to TRBD1. The CDR3 has 18 amino acids. V lost 6 bases and J lost 5; bases outside the gene matches: 19. CDR1 MDHEN and CDR2 SYDVKM come from the germline V gene. The DNA of the CDR3 is TGTGCCAGCAGGGACAACATACAGGGGTTTCCCGCCGACAATGAGCAGTTCTTC. This translates into CASRDNIQGFPADNEQFF.

At least ten counts were recorded for this clonotype. This chain connects TRBV18 to TRBJ2-3; D gene unclear. Germline assignment: CDR1 KGHSH and CDR2 LQKENI. V lost 4 bases, J lost 1 base, and 6 bases lay in between. The CDR3 extends over 13 amino acids. The CDR3 here is CASSQSRTDTQYF. DNA of the CDR3: TGTGCCAGCTCACAGTCCCGCACAGATACGCAGTATTTT. Looking up the rest from reference TRBV18 and TRBJ2-3 gives the full variable domain: NAGVMQNPRHLVRRRGQEARLRCSPMKGHSHVYWYRQLPEEGLKFMVYLQKENIIDESGMPKERFSAEFPKEGPSILRIQQVVRGDSAAYFCASSQSRTDTQYFGPGTRLTVL.

This clonotype was seen a few times. The J gene is TRBJ2-7, the V gene TRBV19, with 7 nucleotides matching TRBD2. CDR1 LNHDA and CDR2 SQIVND come from the germline V gene (reference sequence). J gave up 6 bases and V 2 bases, and 10 bases lay outside the gene matches. The CDR3 runs 15 residues. The CDR3 sequence is CASSISASGTREQYF. CDR3 DNA: TGTGCCAGTAGTATATCAGCAAGCGGGACTCGCGAGCAGTACTTC.

This clonotype was counted ten times or more. The V gene is TRBV2, the J gene TRBJ2-3; perhaps TRBD1 as D (6 bases). This CDR3 has 12 amino acids. Germline V CDR1 and CDR2: SNHLY, FYNNEI. Trimming pared 5 bases from V and 6 bases from J, leaving 9 bases between. The CDR3 region is CASSLDSDTQYF. The CDR3 bases are TGTGCCAGCAGTCTGGACAGCGATACGCAGTATTTT.

This clonotype was observed a few times. The chain uses TRBV20-1 and TRBJ2-7; TRBD1 aligns across 9 bases. Germline CDR1 DFQATT, CDR2 SNEGSKA (reference sequence). This CDR3 has 16 residues. V was pared by 0 bases and J by 4 bases, with 10 bases of the junction left unmatched. CDR3 DNA: TGCAGTGCTAGAGACCACAGGGGGCGCAGGTGGTACGAGCAGTACTTC. Translated, it gives CSARDHRGRRWYEQYF.

This clonotype occurred many times. This chain's CDR3 is CASSHAERGGYTF. DNA of the CDR3: TGTGCCAGCAGCCATGCCGAAAGGGGTGGCTACACCTTC. This chain joins TRBV3-1 and TRBJ1-2, with D perhaps TRBD1 (5 bases). V lost 3 bases, J lost 7 bases, and 12 bases lay in between. Germline-derived CDR1 and CDR2 are LGHDT and YNNKEL (reference sequence). This CDR3 has 13 residues.